This entry concerns a single T cell receptor (beta chain). Its antigen is not known. This sample stems from a study of CD8 T cells in ankylosing spondylitis. General study points: Apparently characteristic of ankylosing spondylitis blood was a TCR beta motif (roughly eight highly homologous variants).

This CDR3 comprises 15 residues. Trimming removed 3 bases from V and 4 bases from J, with 10 bases in between. Generation of TCR beta libraries employed quantitative 5'-RACE incorporating molecular barcodes. TCRdb called the 5' RACE reads again in MiXCR, with one record for every CDR3 protein. The sample holds roughly 90,000 distinct CDR3 sequences, about 8.1% seen once. Material for sequencing was blood, either unsorted or a sorted T cell fraction (not recorded which). V gene TRBV12-3 or TRBV12-4 combines with J gene TRBJ1-6; the D gene is possibly TRBD1 (6 bases). The sequence derives from a male donor with ankylosing spondylitis. The CDR3 DNA sequence: TGTGCCAGCAGTTTCGGCCAGGGGTATAATTCACCCCTCCACTTT. Its translation is CASSFGQGYNSPLHF.